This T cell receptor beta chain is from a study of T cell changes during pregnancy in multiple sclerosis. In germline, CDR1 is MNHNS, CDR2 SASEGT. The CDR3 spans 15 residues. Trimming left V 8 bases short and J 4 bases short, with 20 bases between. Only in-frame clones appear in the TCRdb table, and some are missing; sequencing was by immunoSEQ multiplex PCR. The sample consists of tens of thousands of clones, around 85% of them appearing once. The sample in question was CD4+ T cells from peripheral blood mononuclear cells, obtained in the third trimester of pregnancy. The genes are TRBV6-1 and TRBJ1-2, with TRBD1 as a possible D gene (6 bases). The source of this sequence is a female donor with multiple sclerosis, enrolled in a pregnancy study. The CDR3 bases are TGTGCCAGCGGTGGTGGACAGCAAGGCCTCTATGGCTACACCTTC. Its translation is CASGGGQQGLYGYTF.